These 31 T cell receptor beta chains share one sample of origin, sequenced in a study of regulatory T cells in long-lasting Graves disease. Time point specified: persistent/refractory GD, antithyroid drugs over 5 years with positive TRAb. RNA isolated from PBMCs was used to make the TCR library. Construction of the TCR beta libraries employed iRepertoire HTBI primers in conjunction with Arm-PCR of CDR3 regions. MiXCR, run by TCRdb on the multiplex PCR reads, gives a single entry per CDR3 protein. The data hold a few hundred thousand distinct CDR3 sequences, with around 20% observed a single time. Sequencing used peripheral blood mononuclear cells (PBMCs), obtained when the disease was refractory, from a patient treated with antithyroid drugs. These receptors all stem from a female donor with Graves disease.

This clonotype was recorded at least ten times. V gene TRBV7-8 combines with J gene TRBJ2-7, with 11 bases aligning to TRBD2. The CDR3 sequence is 15 residues long. CDR1 and CDR2 from the germline V gene are SGHVS and FQNEAQ. Trimming cost V 5 bases and J 6 bases; bases outside gene matches: 9. The CDR3 nucleotides are TGTGCCAGCAGCCCCATCTCCGGGACTAGCGGCGAGCAGTACTTC. Its translation: CASSPISGTSGEQYF.

This clonotype has ten or more counts. V usage is TRBV28 and J usage is TRBJ1-1; D is unresolved. CDR1 is MDHEN and CDR2 is SYDVKM in the germline V gene. Trimming took off 5 bases at V and 0 bases at J, with 7 bases between the two ends. CDR3 length: 13 residues. CDR3 protein: CASSGLMNTEAFF. CDR3 DNA: TGTGCCAGCAGTGGGCTAATGAACACTGAAGCTTTCTTT.

This clonotype was counted a few times. V is TRBV19 and J is TRBJ1-1; TRBD1 is a possible D gene (5 bases). Trimming cost V 3 bases and J 0 bases, with 14 bases left between them. Germline values: CDR1 LNHDA, CDR2 SQIVND (reference sequence). The CDR3 length is 16 residues. CDR3 sequence (DNA): TGTGCCAGTAGTATCGCTAACAGGAGAGTGAACACTGAAGCTTTCTTT. It codes for CASSIANRRVNTEAFF.

J is TRBJ1-5 and V is TRBV19; perhaps TRBD1 as D (5 bases). Germline loops: CDR1 LNHDA, CDR2 SQIVND (reference sequence). This CDR3 contains 16 residues. Between the trimmed V and J ends, which lost 9 bases and 5 bases, there was a span of 23 bases. The CDR3 sequence is CASGGGAGFRHQPQHF. DNA for the CDR3: TGTGCCAGCGGGGGAGGGGCTGGGTTCCGGCATCAGCCCCAGCATTTT.

This clonotype came up many times. The chain employs TRBV12-3 or TRBV12-4 and TRBJ2-5; D could derive from TRBD1 or TRBD2 (6 bases each). V was shortened by 6 bases and J by 5 bases, with 19 bases between the two germline ends. This CDR3 has 15 residues. CDR3 residues: CASSPEGRRGETQYF. The CDR3 nucleotides are TGTGCCAGCAGCCCCGAAGGGCGGAGGGGGGAGACCCAGTACTTC.

This clonotype was detected only once. This rearrangement joins TRBV5-1 to TRBJ2-7; 9 nucleotides align to TRBD2. CDR3 size: 15 residues. V lost 0 bases to trimming and J lost 4 bases; unmatched junction nucleotides: 5. Germline-derived CDR1 and CDR2 are SGHRS and YFSETQ. The CDR3 nucleotides are TGCGCCAGCAGCTTGGCGGCGCTAGCGGGATACGAGCAGTACTTC. Translated, it gives CASSLAALAGYEQYF.

This clonotype was seen many times. The rearrangement links TRBV15 to TRBJ1-4; D remains unclear. The CDR3 spans 14 residues. Trimming shortened V by 0 bases and J by 5 bases, and 7 bases separated the two germline ends. Germline CDR1 reads LNHNV; CDR2 reads YYDKDF (reference sequence). The CDR3 loop is CATSRDRRNEKLFF. The CDR3 nucleotides are TGTGCCACCAGCAGAGACAGGCGAAATGAAAAACTGTTTTTT.

The chain recombines TRBV12-3 or TRBV12-4 with TRBJ2-6; 8 bases agree with TRBD1. The CDR3 is made up of 15 amino acids. Trimming removed 5 bases from V and 4 bases from J; junction bases left unmatched: 4. CDR3 in DNA: TGTGCCAGCAGTCGACAGGGGACAGGGGCCAACGTCCTGACTTTC. It encodes CASSRQGTGANVLTF.

This clonotype was observed many times. The chain combines TRBV7-2 with TRBJ2-7; maybe TRBD1 (6 bases). Looked up from germline, CDR1 is SGHTA and CDR2 is FQGNSA. The V gene lost 3 bases and the J gene lost 2 bases, with 11 bases spanning the gap. The CDR3 spans 14 residues. CDR3 region: CASSFPQGTYEQYF. CDR3 sequence (DNA): TGTGCCAGCAGCTTCCCGCAGGGGACCTACGAGCAGTACTTC.

The chain uses TRBV7-2 and TRBJ1-6, with 9 bases that match TRBD1. In germline, CDR1 is SGHTA, CDR2 FQGNSA. The CDR3 extends over 16 amino acids. V was clipped by 4 bases and J by 10 bases; unmatched bases: 11. The CDR3 DNA reads as TGTGCCAGCAGCTCCTGGACAGGGGCTAGTCTCTCACCCCTCCACTTT. Protein product: CASSSWTGASLSPLHF. Full variable domain (rest looked up from reference TRBV7-2 and TRBJ1-6): GAGVSQSPSNKVTEKGKDVELRCDPISGHTALYWYRQSLGQGLEFLIYFQGNSAPDKSGLPSDRFSAERTGGSVSTLTIQRTQQEDSAVYLCASSSWTGASLSPLHFGNGTRLTVT.

The chain is built from TRBV19 and TRBJ2-3; 8 bases match TRBD2. The V gene's germline CDR1 is LNHDA and CDR2 SQIVND (reference sequence). V trimming: 3 bases; J trimming: 5 bases; junction bases outside the gene matches: 7. The CDR3 is made up of 15 amino acids. The CDR3 DNA is TGTGCCAGTAGTATGATGAGCGGGAGAATAGATACGCAGTATTTT. It yields the protein CASSMMSGRIDTQYF.

The sample holds a few counts of this clonotype. The gene calls are TRBV5-1 and TRBJ2-2; D is possibly TRBD1 or TRBD2 (5 bases each). Germline V lookup: CDR1 SGHRS, CDR2 YFSETQ. The CDR3 length is 14 residues. V lost 1 base, J lost 3 bases, and 7 bases lay in between. CDR3 residues: CASSLLGDTGELFF. Here the CDR3 DNA reads TGCGCCAGCAGCTTGTTGGGGGACACCGGGGAGCTGTTTTTT.

The J gene is TRBJ2-3, the V gene TRBV2; D is possibly TRBD2 (7 bases). Trimming took 6 bases from V and 0 from J, leaving 16 bases between them. The CDR3 runs to 16 residues. From germline, CDR1 is SNHLY and CDR2 FYNNEI. The CDR3 DNA reads as TGTGCCAGCAGGGGAGGGGGGTCAAGGAGCACAGATACGCAGTATTTT. It yields the protein CASRGGGSRSTDTQYF.

A remark on this clonotype: This may be a read error: a much more frequent sequence differs by one nucleotide. In DNA form, the CDR3 reads TGCGCCAGCAGCTTCGGTGGTCCGAACACCGGGGAGCTGCTTTTT. This gives the protein CASSFGGPNTGELLF. The rearrangement links TRBV5-1 to TRBJ2-2; maybe TRBD2 (5 bases). CDR3 length: 15 residues. Germline V lookup: CDR1 SGHRS, CDR2 YFSETQ. The full variable domain, in which reference TRBV5-1 and TRBJ2-2 provide the parts outside the CDR3, is KAGVTQTPRYLIKTRGQQVTLSCSPISGHRSVSWYQQTPGQGLQFLFEYFSETQRNKGNFPGRFSGRQFSNSRSEMNVSTLELGDSALYLCASSFGGPNTGELLFGEGSRLTVL.

The table lists this clonotype with many counts. The V and J genes are TRBV27 and TRBJ1-4; TRBD1 is a possible D gene (5 bases). Looked up from germline, CDR1 is MNHEY and CDR2 is SMNVEV (reference sequence). CDR3 length equals 13 residues. Trimming pared 5 bases from V and 8 bases from J, leaving 12 bases between. CDR3: CASSVRVGEKLFF. CDR3 nucleotide sequence: TGTGCCAGCAGTGTCAGGGTGGGAGAAAAACTGTTTTTT.

There are many counts of this clonotype. The chain joins TRBV28 to TRBJ1-2, with 12 bases that match TRBD1. V shed 3 bases, J shed 8 bases, and the junction held 1 base outside the gene matches. Germline assignment: CDR1 MDHEN and CDR2 SYDVKM. The CDR3 has 13 amino acids. CDR3 loop: CASSLGTGGGYTF. The CDR3 DNA follows: TGTGCCAGCAGTTTGGGGACAGGGGGCGGCTACACCTTC.

The V gene is TRBV20-1, the J gene TRBJ2-2; D is uncertain. Germline V lookup: CDR1 DFQATT, CDR2 SNEGSKA (reference sequence). The germline V and J ends were trimmed by 5 bases and 7 bases, with 11 bases remaining between them. The CDR3 contains 12 residues. CDR3 nucleotide sequence: TGCAGTGCTCGCCCTCGACTCGGGGAGCTGTTTTTT. This gives the protein CSARPRLGELFF.

This clonotype was seen a few times. The chain uses TRBV27 and TRBJ2-7; 10 bases map to TRBD1. The CDR3 totals 14 residues. The junction had 6 bases not matched to a gene; V was cut back by 8 bases and J by 2 bases. The V gene's germline CDR1 is MNHEY and CDR2 SMNVEV (reference sequence). CDR3 DNA sequence: TGTGCCAGCGGAGGCGGGACAGGGGCCTACGAGCAGTACTTC. Translation gives CASGGGTGAYEQYF.

This clonotype was found many times. The chain couples TRBV2 to TRBJ1-2; D is uncertain. The CDR3 totals 11 residues. In germline, CDR1 is SNHLY, CDR2 FYNNEI. V lost 8 bases to trimming and J lost 0 bases, with 4 bases between them. Here the CDR3 reads CASDPNYGYTF. The CDR3 DNA follows: TGTGCCAGCGACCCTAACTATGGCTACACCTTC.

This clonotype has ten or more counts. This chain connects TRBV11-2 to TRBJ2-2, with TRBD2 matching 9 bases. The CDR3 sequence is 16 residues long. CDR1 and CDR2 from the germline V gene are SGHAT and FQNNGV. The V segment lost 1 base and the J segment 3 bases; nucleotides outside the gene matches: 3. CDR3 DNA: TGTGCCAGCAGCTTAGCGGTAGCGGGGGACACCGGGGAGCTGTTTTTT. It encodes CASSLAVAGDTGELFF. Full variable domain (outside the CDR3, taken from reference TRBV11-2 and TRBJ2-2): EAGVAQSPRYKIIEKRQSVAFWCNPISGHATLYWYQQILGQGPKLLIQFQNNGVVDDSQLPKDRFSAERLKGVDSTLKIQPAKLEDSAVYLCASSLAVAGDTGELFFGEGSRLTVL.

The chain is built from TRBV7-2 and TRBJ2-1, with TRBD2 matching over 9 bases. Germline trimming cut 1 base from V and 7 bases from J; bases unmatched to any gene: 5. Germline V gene data show CDR1 as SGHTA and CDR2 as FQGNSA. The CDR3 is 15 amino acids. The CDR3 nucleotides are TGTGCCAGCAGCTTAGTAGTAGCGGGAGATAATGAGCAGTTCTTC. This codes for CASSLVVAGDNEQFF. Filled out from reference TRBV7-2 and TRBJ2-1, the complete variable domain reads GAGVSQSPSNKVTEKGKDVELRCDPISGHTALYWYRQSLGQGLEFLIYFQGNSAPDKSGLPSDRFSAERTGGSVSTLTIQRTQQEDSAVYLCASSLVVAGDNEQFFGPGTRLTVL.

The chain has TRBV11-1 and TRBJ1-1, with D hard to call. V was cut by 1 base and J by 1 base, with 10 bases left in between. The CDR3 is 15 amino acids. Germline CDR1 and CDR2: SGHAT and FQDESV (reference sequence). The CDR3 region is CASSLVRSPNTEAFF. The CDR3 bases are TGTGCCAGCAGCTTAGTCCGGTCACCGAACACTGAAGCTTTCTTT.

This clonotype was observed once. An end of the junction differs from the germline gene, which may be a read error. The chain is built from TRBV28 and TRBJ1-6, with TRBD1 as a possible D gene (6 bases). The CDR3 length is 18 residues. Germline V gene sequence: CDR1 MDHEN, CDR2 SYDVKM. The CDR3 loop is CVSSLIVGGGRLRSPLHF. As DNA, the CDR3 is TGTGTCAGCAGTCTTATTGTCGGAGGGGGGCGGCTTCGGTCACCCCTCCACTTT.

The chain is built from TRBV30 and TRBJ1-1; TRBD1 matches at 7 bases. The CDR3 loop spans 14 amino acids. Trimming cost V 1 base and J 8 bases; bases outside gene matches: 10. Germline V gene lookup returns CDR1 GTSNPN and CDR2 SVGIG (reference sequence). The CDR3 protein is CAWSGYRGRGEAFF. As DNA, the CDR3 is TGTGCCTGGAGTGGATACAGGGGCCGGGGGGAAGCTTTCTTT.

This clonotype was seen many times. This chain uses TRBV12-3 or TRBV12-4 with TRBJ2-7, with TRBD1 matching 7 bases. The V segment lost 6 bases and the J segment 0 bases; nucleotides outside the gene matches: 5. The CDR3 has 14 residues. The CDR3 coding sequence is TGTGCCAGCAGCCGGGACAGCATCTCCTACGAGCAGTACTTC. As protein: CASSRDSISYEQYF.

As regards this clonotype: A read error may be the cause here, since a much bigger clone is one base away. The chain links TRBV28 to TRBJ1-4, with D perhaps matching TRBD1 (5 bases). Germline assignment: CDR1 MDHEN and CDR2 SYDVKM. This CDR3 contains 12 residues. The CDR3 DNA reads TGTGTCTGCAGGGCCTCTAATGAAAAACTGTTTTTT. Its protein product is CVCRASNEKLFF. The complete variable domain, with remaining parts taken from reference TRBV28 and TRBJ1-4, reads DVKVTQSSRYLVKRTGEKVFLECVQDMDHENMFWYRQDPGLGLRLIYFSYDVKMKEKGDIPEGYSVSREKKERFSLILESASTNQTSMYLCVCRASNEKLFFGSGTQLSVL.

At least ten counts were recorded for this clonotype. The rearrangement joins TRBV2 to TRBJ2-7, with TRBD2 matching 14 bases. From germline, CDR1 is SNHLY and CDR2 FYNNEI. The trim removed 6 bases at V and 5 bases at J, leaving 3 bases unmatched. This CDR3 has 14 amino acids. This chain's CDR3 is CASRTSGRANEQYF. The CDR3 DNA is TGTGCCAGCAGGACTAGCGGGAGGGCCAACGAGCAGTACTTC. The whole variable domain, filled in from reference TRBV2 and TRBJ2-7, reads EPEVTQTPSHQVTQMGQEVILRCVPISNHLYFYWYRQILGQKVEFLVSFYNNEISEKSEIFDDQFSVERPDGSNFTLKIRSTKLEDSAMYFCASRTSGRANEQYFGPGTRLTVT.

This clonotype was seen at least ten times. This chain links TRBV20-1 with TRBJ2-7; TRBD2 is a possible D gene (5 bases). The V gene's germline CDR1 is DFQATT and CDR2 SNEGSKA (reference sequence). This CDR3 has 13 residues. The CDR3 coding sequence is TGCAGCGCTTTCGGGATTGAGGCCTACGAGCAGTACTTC. Its protein product is CSAFGIEAYEQYF.

This clonotype appeared a few times. V and J are TRBV6-2 or TRBV6-3 and TRBJ2-7, with D maybe TRBD2 (6 bases). Germline CDR1 and CDR2: MNHEY and SVGEGT. This CDR3 has 12 residues. With 6 bases removed from V and 9 bases from J, the gap between germline ends came to 15 bases. CDR3 in amino acids: CASSSGGTSQYF. CDR3 nucleotide sequence: TGTGCCAGCAGCTCCGGCGGGACTTCGCAGTACTTC.

J is TRBJ2-7 and V is TRBV13, with D possibly being TRBD2 (5 bases). Trimming removed 0 bases from V and 0 bases from J, with 9 bases in between. This CDR3 contains 15 residues. The germline V gene has CDR1 PRHDT and CDR2 FYEKMQ (reference sequence). The CDR3 here is CASSLGQRSSYEQYF. Written as DNA, the CDR3 is TGTGCCAGCAGCTTAGGCCAGCGGAGCTCCTACGAGCAGTACTTC.

Comments on this clonotype: Compared with germline, one end of the junction differs, possibly owing to a read error. The rearrangement joins TRBV5-1 to TRBJ2-7; the D gene is possibly TRBD2 (5 bases). The V gene's germline CDR1 is SGHRS and CDR2 YFSETQ. The CDR3 extends over 14 amino acids. The CDR3 DNA follows: TGTGCCAGCAGCTTGGACTGGAGCTCCTACGAGCAGTACTTC. Translated, it gives CASSLDWSSYEQYF.